This T cell receptor (beta chain) stems from a study of blood T cell repertoires in COVID-19 (dated by TCRdb to the early 2020s). In the study overall: Collaborator samples came from the United States, Italy and Spain and covered acute and convalescent phases of COVID-19. Samples were obtained from the ongoing ImmuneRACE study (first 160 participants) and from over 1,000 subjects provided by 6 global collaborators. The material from the prospective study consisted of cDNA or gDNA derived from T cells, B-cell-depleted T cells, or PBMCs. Where available, HLA class I and class II types were obtained from metadata supplied by the sample provider rather than from assay-based typing. Nearly every sample came with metadata listing a de-identified subject ID, COVID-19 status, age in years and sex. The repertoires were released in a freely available public database intended as a resource for research on the immune response to SARS-CoV-2. Deeply sampled blood TCRbeta repertoires from subjects exposed to, actively infected with, or recovered from COVID-19 were included in the dataset.

Worth noting for this clone: Its recognized antigen is unknown. No per-base quality is available; no much larger clone lies one base away.

TCRbeta CDR3 regions were amplified from genomic DNA by means of the immunoSEQ Assay, a bias-controlled multiplex PCR. Processing in the source paper ran as follows. The number of nucleated cells in each sample was estimated from the amplification of reference gene primers within the assay. To quantify the absolute abundance of each unique TCRbeta CDR3 rearrangement, sequence reads were collapsed and filtered. For each sample, productive Simpson clonality was calculated by taking the square root of Simpson's diversity index across productive rearrangements. TCRdb stores this immuneACCESS table with in-frame sequences only. Part of the clones is absent; in the studies checked, under half of the shortfall reflects unresolved V genes, and no reason is known for the rest. V and J calls plus clone size are reproduced from that table; the DNA served to infer D and trimming. This sample lists a few hundred thousand clones; about 91% were detected once. Clones ranked in the top ten supply about 1.3% of the sample.

Each collaborating institution followed its own protocols to collect whole blood in K2EDTA tubes. For TCRbeta analysis, collaborator samples were shipped as frozen whole blood, as isolated PBMCs, or as DNA extracted from either sample type. The paper as a whole reports these results and caveats: Clinical and demographic metadata were provided uncurated, with the amount varying by source and participant.

This receptor was taken from a man older than 75 with acute or convalescent COVID-19. The sample taken for sequencing was peripheral blood.

The DNA sequence follows: TGTGCCAGCTACGTTGGGCAGGATGCTCTCACTGAAGCTTTCTTT. It specifies CASYVGQDALTEAFF. Rearrangement joined TRBV18 to TRBJ1-1, with the D gene uncertain. V and J lose 7 bases and 4 bases, and a span of 19 bases separates them. As encoded in the germline V gene, CDR1 is KGHSH while CDR2 is LQKENI. From the cysteine through the phenylalanine, the CDR3 covers 15 amino acids. Only the CDR3 part of the read is kept: 45 bases, read in frame from the first base.